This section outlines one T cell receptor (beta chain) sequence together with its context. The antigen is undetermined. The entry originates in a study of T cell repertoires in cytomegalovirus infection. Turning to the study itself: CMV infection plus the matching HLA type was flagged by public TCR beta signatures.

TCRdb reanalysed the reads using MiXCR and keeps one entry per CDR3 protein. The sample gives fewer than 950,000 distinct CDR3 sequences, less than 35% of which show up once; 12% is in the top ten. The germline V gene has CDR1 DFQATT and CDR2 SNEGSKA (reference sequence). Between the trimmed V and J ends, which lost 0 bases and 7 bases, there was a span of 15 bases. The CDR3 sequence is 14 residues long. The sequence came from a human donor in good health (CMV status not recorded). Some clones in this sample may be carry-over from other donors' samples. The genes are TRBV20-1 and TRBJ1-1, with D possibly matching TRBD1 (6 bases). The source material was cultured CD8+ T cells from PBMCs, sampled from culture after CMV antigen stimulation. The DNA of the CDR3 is TGCAGTGCTAGAGAACTATCTACAGGGCGTGAAGCTTTCTTT. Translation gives CSARELSTGREAFF.